This TCR beta chain comes out of a study of T cell responses to AZD1222 COVID-19 vaccine. Turning to the study itself: Second-dose schedules of about 4 or about 12 weeks were combined. Study observations and caveats: Reportedly, nearly half of unique spike TCRs recognized epitopes outside B.1.351/B.1.1.7 mutations. Of the AZD1222 recipients, only six were seropositive at baseline. Every sample of the repertoires postdated the peak T cell response.

The CDR3 consists of 13 residues. Between the trimmed V and J ends, which lost 4 bases and 6 bases, there was a span of 16 bases. Germline V CDR1 and CDR2: GTSNPN, SVGIG (reference sequence). Here immunoSEQ multiplex PCR was the method, and the copy in TCRdb shows in-frame clones only, minus some. Found here are roughly 100,000 clones, about nine tenths of them singletons; the top ten hold approximately 19%. Turning to this clone: Its antigen is as yet unknown.

The J gene is TRBJ2-7, the V gene TRBV30; D is unresolved. The specimen was peripheral blood, collected on day 0 of AZD1222 vaccination. The sequence came from an adult in good health. The CDR3 DNA is TGTGCCTGGACTCTCTCAGCGACTGTCGAGCAGTACTTC. This translates into CAWTLSATVEQYF.